This T cell receptor beta chain emerged from a study of control samples from healthy donors and cancer patients. Generated by immunoSEQ multiplex PCR, the TCRdb table keeps only in-frame clones and is missing some. The data show roughly 200,000 clones, with 90% to 95% seen just once and about 1.5% held by the top ten. The CDR3 runs 16 residues. V dropped 0 bases and J dropped 7 bases, with 15 bases sitting between them. The germline gives CDR1 SGHDN, CDR2 FVKESK. The sample taken for sequencing was blood. This chain connects TRBV14 to TRBJ1-4; D gene unclear. This TCR came from a young man in good health. The CDR3 DNA reads as TGTGCCAGCAGCCAAGATATCGGGGTACGGGGTGAAAAACTGTTTTTT. Protein sequence: CASSQDIGVRGEKLFF.